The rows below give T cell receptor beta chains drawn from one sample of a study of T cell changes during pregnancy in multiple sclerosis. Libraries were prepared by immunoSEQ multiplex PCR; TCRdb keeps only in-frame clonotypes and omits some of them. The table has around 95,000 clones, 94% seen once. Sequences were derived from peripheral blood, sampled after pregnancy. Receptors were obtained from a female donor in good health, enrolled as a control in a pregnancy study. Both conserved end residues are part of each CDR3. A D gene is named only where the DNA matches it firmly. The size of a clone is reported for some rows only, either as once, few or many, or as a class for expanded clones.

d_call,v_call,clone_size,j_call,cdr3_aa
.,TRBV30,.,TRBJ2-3,CAWSAAPGDTQYF
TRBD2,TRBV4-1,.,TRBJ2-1,CASSQGRASGSYEQFF
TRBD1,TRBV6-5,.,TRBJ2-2,CASSLGQGGELFF
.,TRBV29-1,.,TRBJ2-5,CSVVPTGDSETQYF
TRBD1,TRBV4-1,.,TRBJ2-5,CASSRPGQQETQYF
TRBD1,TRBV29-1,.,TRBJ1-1,CSGERSGQGVLGAFF
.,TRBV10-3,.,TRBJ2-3,CAISRLPGGTDTQYF
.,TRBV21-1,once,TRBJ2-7,CASSKGPPLTGEYYESILPQYF
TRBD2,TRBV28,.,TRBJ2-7,CASSLSLGTSHSYEQYF
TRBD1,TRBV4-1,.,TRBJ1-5,CASSQETGDNQPQHF
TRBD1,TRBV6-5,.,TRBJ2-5,CASSSGTGYQETQYF
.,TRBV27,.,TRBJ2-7,CASSGNRVGEQYF
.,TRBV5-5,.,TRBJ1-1,CASSQGWGGLNTEAFF
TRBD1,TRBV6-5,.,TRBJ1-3,CASGPGTGIGNTIYF
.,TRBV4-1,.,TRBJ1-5,CASSQAGQTNQPQHF
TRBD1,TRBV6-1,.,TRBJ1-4,CASSGDRHSTNEKLFF
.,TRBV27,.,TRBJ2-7,CASSLKGQPYEQYF
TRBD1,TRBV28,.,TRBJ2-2,CASRRQGKNTGELFF
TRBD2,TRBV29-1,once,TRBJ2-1,CSVEEGLAGYNEQFF
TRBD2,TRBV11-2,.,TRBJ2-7,CASSLGGLATYEQYF
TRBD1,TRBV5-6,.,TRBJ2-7,CASSGEQGAYEQYF
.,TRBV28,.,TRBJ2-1,CASPPMSGVAYNEQFF
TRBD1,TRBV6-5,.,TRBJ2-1,CASSHDTGGSEQFF
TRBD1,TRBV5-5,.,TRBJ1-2,CASSSKETGAYYGYTF
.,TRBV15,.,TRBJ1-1,CATSRRQGDTEAFF
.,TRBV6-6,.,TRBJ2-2,CASSWRGELFF
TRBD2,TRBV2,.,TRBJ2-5,CASNERAGHGETQYF
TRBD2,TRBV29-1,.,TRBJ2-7,CSVEVFSGERYEQYF
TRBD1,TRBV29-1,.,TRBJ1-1,CSVVGQGWTEAFF